This T cell receptor beta chain was obtained from a study of blood T cell repertoires in COVID-19. This CDR3 has 15 amino acids. V dropped 0 bases and J dropped 4 bases, with 14 bases sitting between them. Germline values: CDR1 SGDLS, CDR2 YYNGEE. Here immunoSEQ multiplex PCR was the method, and the copy in TCRdb shows in-frame clones only, minus some. This table holds 40,000 to 55,000 clones, around 90% found once. The clonotype was recovered from a man aged 45-65 years with active COVID-19. The sequenced sample was peripheral blood. The rearrangement joins TRBV9 to TRBJ2-7; tentatively, D is TRBD2 (5 bases). CDR3 protein: CASSVGAEAFYEQYF. The CDR3 region has the DNA TGTGCCAGCAGCGTAGGGGCGGAGGCCTTTTACGAGCAGTACTTC.